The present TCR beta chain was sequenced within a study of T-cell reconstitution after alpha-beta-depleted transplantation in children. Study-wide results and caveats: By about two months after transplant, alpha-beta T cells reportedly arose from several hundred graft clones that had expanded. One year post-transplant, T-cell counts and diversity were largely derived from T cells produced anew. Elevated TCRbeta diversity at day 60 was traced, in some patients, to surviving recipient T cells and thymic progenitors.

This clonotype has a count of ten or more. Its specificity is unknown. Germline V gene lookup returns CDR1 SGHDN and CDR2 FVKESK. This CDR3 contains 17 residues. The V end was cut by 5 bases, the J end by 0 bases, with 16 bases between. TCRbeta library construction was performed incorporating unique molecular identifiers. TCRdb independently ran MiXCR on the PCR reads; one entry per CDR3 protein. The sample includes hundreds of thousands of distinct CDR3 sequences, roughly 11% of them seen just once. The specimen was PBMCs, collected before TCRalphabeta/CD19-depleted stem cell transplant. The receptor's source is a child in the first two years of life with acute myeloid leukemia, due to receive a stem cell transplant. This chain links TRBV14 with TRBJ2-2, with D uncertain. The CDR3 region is CASSIIYLGPNTGELFF. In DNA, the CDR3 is TGTGCCAGCAGCATTATCTATTTAGGCCCGAACACCGGGGAGCTGTTTTTT.